This T cell receptor (beta chain) was sequenced during a study of blood T cell dynamics during melanoma immunotherapy. Study in general: Metastatic melanoma patients received first-line pembrolizumab or nivolumab plus ipilimumab.

This clone was counted only a few times. The V and J ends lost 7 bases and 1 base, in that order; junction bases with no gene match: 9. The CDR3 is 15 residues long. Germline values: CDR1 SNHLY, CDR2 FYNNEI. For sorted CD8+ subsets, all extracted DNA was loaded. Clones were read by immunoSEQ multiplex PCR, and TCRdb kept only the in-frame ones, dropping some. There are 450 to 550 clones in the sample; under 75% occur only once, and roughly 13% lies in the top ten. Time point denoted: pre-treatment baseline. This TCR was recovered from a human donor with melanoma. The sample here was central memory CD8+ T cells from blood, taken from a patient treated with checkpoint blockade. This chain uses TRBV2 with TRBJ2-7; 8 bases match TRBD2. In DNA, the CDR3 is TGTGCCAGCACGCTAGCAGGACTAGCATCCTACGAGCAGTACTTC. It codes for CASTLAGLASYEQYF.